Presented here are 2 T cell receptor beta chains from one specimen sequenced in a study of blood T cell repertoires in COVID-19. Measured with immunoSEQ multiplex PCR; TCRdb has only the in-frame clones, and not every one. The sample contains fewer than 150,000 clones, approximately 90% of which appear only once. Sequencing was carried out using peripheral blood. These receptors all stem from a woman aged 50 to 60 with acute or convalescent COVID-19.

The chain uses TRBV18 and TRBJ1-1, with TRBD1 matching over 12 bases. V shed 7 bases and J 5 bases; nucleotides not matched to a gene: 8. CDR3 length: 15 residues. The V gene's germline CDR1 is KGHSH and CDR2 LQKENI. CDR3 sequence: CASCRDRGRVTEAFF. The CDR3 DNA follows: TGTGCCAGCTGCCGGGACAGGGGGCGCGTAACTGAAGCTTTCTTT.

The chain joins TRBV19 to TRBJ2-3, with 7 bases matching TRBD1. This CDR3 comprises 16 residues. V was pared by 5 bases and J by 2 bases, with 10 bases of the junction left unmatched. Germline values: CDR1 LNHDA, CDR2 SQIVND (reference sequence). CDR3 amino acids: CASSPGEQGTTDTQYF. Written as DNA, the CDR3 is TGTGCCAGTAGTCCCGGGGAACAGGGGACCACAGATACGCAGTATTTT.